The 14 T cell receptor beta chains given below trace back to one sample, sequenced in a study of cytomegalovirus exposure and HLA in healthy donors. The PCR made use of 60 Vbeta and 13 Jbeta primers. The table came from immunoSEQ multiplex PCR; TCRdb's copy has only in-frame clones and leaves some out. The sample records approximately 160,000 clones, roughly 82% being singletons. The sequenced sample consisted of PBMCs. Receptors were obtained from a girl aged 5-17 years in good health and CMV-seropositive.

V is TRBV28 and J is TRBJ1-4, with D perhaps matching TRBD1 (5 bases). The CDR3 runs 17 residues. V dropped 0 bases and J dropped 0 bases, with 11 bases sitting between them. In germline, CDR1 is MDHEN, CDR2 SYDVKM. CDR3 residues: CASSLWGLKSTNEKLFF. CDR3 bases: TGTGCCAGCAGTTTATGGGGGCTGAAATCAACTAATGAAAAACTGTTTTTT.

V usage is TRBV27 and J usage is TRBJ1-5; possible D gene TRBD1, 6 bases. CDR3 size: 14 residues. The germline gives CDR1 MNHEY, CDR2 SMNVEV (reference sequence). V was pared by 0 bases and J by 4 bases, with 7 bases between. CDR3 DNA: TGTGCCAGCAGTTTATCGGGGGCTAATCAGCCCCAGCATTTT. Its protein product is CASSLSGANQPQHF.

The rearrangement links TRBV18 to TRBJ1-4; no definite D call. Trimming removed 4 bases at V and 8 bases at J, with 11 bases between. CDR1 and CDR2 from the germline V gene are KGHSH and LQKENI. The CDR3 runs to 13 residues. The CDR3 reads CASSREDREKLFF. CDR3 nucleotides: TGTGCCAGCTCACGAGAGGATAGGGAAAAACTGTTTTTT.

In DNA form, the CDR3 reads TGCAGCGTTTCCGGACTAGCGGGAACCCTTGGTTACGAGCAGTACTTC. It yields the protein CSVSGLAGTLGYEQYF. The V call is TRBV29-1, the J call TRBJ2-7; 12 positions match TRBD2. The CDR3 runs 16 residues. Per germline, CDR1 SQVTM and CDR2 ANQGSEA. The V gene end was trimmed by 5 bases and the J gene end by 4 bases; junction bases not matched to a gene: 12.

This sequence joins TRBV7-9 and TRBJ1-2; no clear D. Germline V gives CDR1 SEHNR, CDR2 FQNEAQ (reference sequence). This CDR3 contains 14 residues. Trimming shortened V by 4 bases and J by 7 bases, and 16 bases separated the two germline ends. For the CDR3, the DNA is TGTGCCAGCAGCTCGGGAACGAGGCACGTTGGCTACACCTTC. Its protein product is CASSSGTRHVGYTF.

Written as DNA, the CDR3 is TGTGCCAGCAGTGAAGACGGTTACAATGAGCAGTTCTTC. Protein: CASSEDGYNEQFF. This chain connects TRBV2 to TRBJ2-1; D gene uncertain. This CDR3 has 13 amino acids. Germline CDR1 is SNHLY and CDR2 is FYNNEI. Trimming pared 1 base from V and 4 bases from J, leaving 5 bases between.

The chain couples TRBV6-1 to TRBJ1-1; tentatively, D is TRBD1 (6 bases). This CDR3 is built from 15 residues. V lost 8 bases and J lost 0, with 16 bases in between. Germline V lookup: CDR1 MNHNS, CDR2 SASEGT. CDR3 in amino acids: CASPPWGQMNTEAFF. Here the CDR3 DNA reads TGTGCCAGCCCTCCCTGGGGGCAGATGAACACTGAAGCTTTCTTT.

This clone occurred once. The chain uses TRBV7-9 and TRBJ2-5, with TRBD2 matching over 11 bases. Germline CDR1 SEHNR, CDR2 FQNEAQ (reference sequence). Trimming took 4 bases from V and 5 from J; bases not matched to a gene: 12. The CDR3 loop spans 17 amino acids. The CDR3 loop reads CASSSGTSGGWGETQYF. CDR3 sequence (DNA): TGTGCCAGCAGCTCCGGGACTAGCGGAGGCTGGGGGGAGACCCAGTACTTC. The full variable domain, with the rest looked up from reference TRBV7-9 and TRBJ2-5, is DTGVSQNPRHKITKRGQNVTFRCDPISEHNRLYWYRQTLGQGPEFLTYFQNEAQLEKSRLLSDRFSAERPKGSFSTLEIQRTEQGDSAMYLCASSSGTSGGWGETQYFGPGTRLLVL.

V gene TRBV18 combines with J gene TRBJ2-5; 9 nucleotides align to TRBD2. V trimming: 3 bases; J trimming: 5 bases; junction bases outside the gene matches: 4. The CDR3 extends over 14 amino acids. Germline CDR1 is KGHSH and CDR2 is LQKENI. The CDR3 DNA is TGTGCCAGCTCACCCACTGGGACTAGCGAGACCCAGTACTTC. It codes for CASSPTGTSETQYF.

For this clone: This sample includes further DNA sequences coding for the same CDR3. The gene calls are TRBV30 and TRBJ2-7; 8 nucleotides agree with TRBD1. V gave up 0 bases and J gave up 4 bases; unmatched junction bases: 2. The length of the CDR3 is 13 residues. Germline CDR1 reads GTSNPN; CDR2 reads SVGIG (reference sequence). The DNA for the CDR3 is TGTGCCTGGAGTGTAGGACAGGGTTACGAGCAGTACTTC. This gives the protein CAWSVGQGYEQYF. The whole variable domain, remainder taken from reference TRBV30 and TRBJ2-7, is SQTIHQWPATLVQPVGSPLSLECTVEGTSNPNLYWYRQAAGRGLQLLFYSVGIGQISSEVPQNLSASRPQDRQFILSSKKLLLSDSGFYLCAWSVGQGYEQYFGPGTRLTVT.

The CDR3 region is CASSGEGAYSYEQYF. The CDR3 DNA is TGTGCCAGCAGCGGGGAGGGTGCGTACTCCTACGAGCAGTACTTC. This chain links TRBV5-6 with TRBJ2-7; TRBD2 matches 7 bases. The length of the CDR3 is 15 residues. With 4 bases clipped from V and 0 bases from J, the junction kept 7 bases outside the gene matches. Germline-derived CDR1 and CDR2 are SGHDT and YYEEEE. Looking up the rest from reference TRBV5-6 and TRBJ2-7 gives the full variable domain: DAGVTQSPTHLIKTRGQQVTLRCSPKSGHDTVSWYQQALGQGPQFIFQYYEEEERQRGNFPDRFSGHQFPNYSSELNVNALLLGDSALYLCASSGEGAYSYEQYFGPGTRLTVT.

The sample holds one count of this clone. The chain employs TRBV7-9 and TRBJ1-4; possibly TRBD1 for D (5 bases). The CDR3 totals 14 residues. Trimming pared 6 bases from V and 8 bases from J, leaving 16 bases between. CDR1 and CDR2 from the germline V gene are SEHNR and FQNEAQ (reference sequence). This CDR3 reads CASRLLSGGEKLFF. CDR3 sequence (DNA): TGTGCCAGCAGACTACTTTCCGGGGGGGAAAAACTGTTTTTT.

The chain links TRBV29-1 to TRBJ1-4; D gene unclear. Between the trimmed V and J ends, which lost 0 bases and 11 bases, there was a span of 10 bases. CDR1 and CDR2 from the germline V gene are SQVTM and ANQGSEA. The CDR3 has 12 amino acids. CDR3 protein: CSVEDKREKLFF. CDR3 bases: TGCAGCGTTGAAGATAAACGGGAGAAACTGTTTTTT. The entire variable domain, with the rest obtained from reference TRBV29-1 and TRBJ1-4, is as follows: SAVISQKPSRDICQRGTSLTIQCQVDSQVTMMFWYRQQPGQSLTLIATANQGSEATYESGFVIDKFPISRPNLTFSTLTVSNMSPEDSSIYLCSVEDKREKLFFGSGTQLSVL.

The V and J genes are TRBV28 and TRBJ2-5; TRBD2 matches at 11 bases. The CDR3 is 15 residues long. J gave up 2 bases and V 5 bases, and 4 bases lay outside the gene matches. The germline V gene has CDR1 MDHEN and CDR2 SYDVKM. The CDR3, as DNA: TGTGCCAGCAGTCTAGCGGGGGGAGGGCAAGAGACCCAGTACTTC. Its protein product is CASSLAGGGQETQYF.